A selection of T cell receptor beta chains follows, all from one sample in a study of shared clonotypes between healthy human individuals. Measured with immunoSEQ multiplex PCR; TCRdb has only the in-frame clones, and not every one. The sample carries 2 million to 2.5 million clones, over 85% recorded once. The sequenced sample consisted of naive CD4+ T cells from PBMCs. The receptor source for this set is a man aged 18 to 29 in good health. Some clones in this sample may be carry-over from other donors' samples. The CDR3 runs from the conserved cysteine through the conserved F or W. The D gene is left open where the match is weak. A row's size may be missing; if present it is once, few, many or a size class.

cdr3_nt: TGCGCCAGCAGCTTGGCGGCGACCTACGAGCAGTACTTC; cdr3_aa: CASSLAATYEQYF; cdr3_length: 13; d_call: NA; clone_size: NA; j_call: TRBJ2-7; v_call: TRBV5-1
cdr3_nt: TGTGCCAGCAGCTCCACGCCGGGACAGGGGTCCACAGATACGCAGTATTTT; cdr3_aa: CASSSTPGQGSTDTQYF; cdr3_length: 17; d_call: TRBD1; clone_size: NA; j_call: TRBJ2-3; v_call: TRBV5-6
cdr3_nt: TGTGCCAGCAGCACCGGACAGGGGGCCGGTAGCTATGGCTACACCTTC; cdr3_aa: CASSTGQGAGSYGYTF; cdr3_length: 16; d_call: TRBD1; clone_size: once; j_call: TRBJ1-2; v_call: TRBV7-2
cdr3_nt: TGTGCCAGCAGCGAATTACATTACAGCTACGAGCAGTACTTC; cdr3_aa: CASSELHYSYEQYF; cdr3_length: 14; d_call: NA; clone_size: NA; j_call: TRBJ2-7; v_call: TRBV6-1
cdr3_nt: TGTGCCAGCAGCTCGAAAAGTCTGGGGGGGAGTGAAAAACTGTTTTTT; cdr3_aa: CASSSKSLGGSEKLFF; cdr3_length: 16; d_call: NA; clone_size: NA; j_call: TRBJ1-4; v_call: TRBV7-2
cdr3_nt: TGTGCCAGCAGCTTAGATCCGATCGGGGGGGAGCTGTTTTTT; cdr3_aa: CASSLDPIGGELFF; cdr3_length: 14; d_call: NA; clone_size: once; j_call: TRBJ2-2; v_call: TRBV11-2
cdr3_nt: TGTGCCAGCAGCTTAGTATACGGCAATGAGCAGTTCTTC; cdr3_aa: CASSLVYGNEQFF; cdr3_length: 13; d_call: NA; clone_size: NA; j_call: TRBJ2-1; v_call: TRBV7-2
cdr3_nt: TGTGCCTGGAGTGTTTCCTATAGGACAGGACAAGAGACCCAGTACTTC; cdr3_aa: CAWSVSYRTGQETQYF; cdr3_length: 16; d_call: TRBD1; clone_size: NA; j_call: TRBJ2-5; v_call: TRBV30
cdr3_nt: TGTGCCAGCAGCCTTAGCGGGCACCTCTCCTACGAGCAGTACTTC; cdr3_aa: CASSLSGHLSYEQYF; cdr3_length: 15; d_call: TRBD2; clone_size: NA; j_call: TRBJ2-7; v_call: TRBV7-9
cdr3_nt: TGTGCCAGCAGCTTAGTGGGGGGCGCTGGCGGGGAGCTGTTTTTT; cdr3_aa: CASSLVGGAGGELFF; cdr3_length: 15; d_call: NA; clone_size: NA; j_call: TRBJ2-2; v_call: TRBV13
cdr3_nt: TGCGCCAGCAGCCAAGGAGACACACGCCTGGAGCAGTTCTTC; cdr3_aa: CASSQGDTRLEQFF; cdr3_length: 14; d_call: NA; clone_size: NA; j_call: TRBJ2-1; v_call: TRBV4-1
cdr3_nt: TGCGCCAGCAGCGTGGACAGACCTGGGTACAATGAGCAGTTCTTC; cdr3_aa: CASSVDRPGYNEQFF; cdr3_length: 15; d_call: NA; clone_size: NA; j_call: TRBJ2-1; v_call: TRBV5-1
cdr3_nt: TGTGCCAGCAGTCGTACTCTAGCGGGGCTATACAATGAGCAGTTCTTC; cdr3_aa: CASSRTLAGLYNEQFF; cdr3_length: 16; d_call: TRBD2; clone_size: once; j_call: TRBJ2-1; v_call: TRBV6-6
cdr3_nt: TGTGCCAGCAGCGTATTTGGCCCAGATACGCAGTATTTT; cdr3_aa: CASSVFGPDTQYF; cdr3_length: 13; d_call: NA; clone_size: NA; j_call: TRBJ2-3; v_call: TRBV9
cdr3_nt: TGCGCCAGCAGCTTAGGAGGACAGGTCTACGAGCAGTACTTC; cdr3_aa: CASSLGGQVYEQYF; cdr3_length: 14; d_call: TRBD1; clone_size: NA; j_call: TRBJ2-7; v_call: TRBV5-1
cdr3_nt: TGTGCCAGCAGCTTATTCCATCACGCCGCCGAGCAGTACTTC; cdr3_aa: CASSLFHHAAEQYF; cdr3_length: 14; d_call: NA; clone_size: once; j_call: TRBJ2-7; v_call: TRBV7-2
cdr3_nt: TGTGCCAGCAGATCTGACAGGGCAGCCAAAAACATTCAGTACTTC; cdr3_aa: CASRSDRAAKNIQYF; cdr3_length: 15; d_call: TRBD1; clone_size: NA; j_call: TRBJ2-4; v_call: TRBV28
cdr3_nt: TGTGCCAGCAGTCCTCGGACAGGGGGGTATTACGAGCAGTACTTC; cdr3_aa: CASSPRTGGYYEQYF; cdr3_length: 15; d_call: TRBD1; clone_size: NA; j_call: TRBJ2-7; v_call: TRBV2
cdr3_nt: TGCGCCAGCCTTGGACTAGCGGGAAGGACCGGGGAGCTGTTTTTT; cdr3_aa: CASLGLAGRTGELFF; cdr3_length: 15; d_call: TRBD2; clone_size: NA; j_call: TRBJ2-2; v_call: TRBV5-1
cdr3_nt: TGTGCCAGCAGTTCGGCGGGAGGATACACCGGGGAGCTGTTTTTT; cdr3_aa: CASSSAGGYTGELFF; cdr3_length: 15; d_call: TRBD2; clone_size: NA; j_call: TRBJ2-2; v_call: TRBV27